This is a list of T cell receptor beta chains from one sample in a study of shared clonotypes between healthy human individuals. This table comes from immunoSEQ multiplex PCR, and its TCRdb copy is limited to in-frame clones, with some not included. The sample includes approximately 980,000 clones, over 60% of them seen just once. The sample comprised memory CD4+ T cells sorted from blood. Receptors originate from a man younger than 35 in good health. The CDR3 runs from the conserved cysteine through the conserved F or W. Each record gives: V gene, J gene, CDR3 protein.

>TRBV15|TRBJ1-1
CATSPRDRVGTEAFF
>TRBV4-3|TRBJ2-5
CASSQALSQETQYF
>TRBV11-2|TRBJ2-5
CASSLERLGETQYF
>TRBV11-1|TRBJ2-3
CASSPRLAGAGDTQYF
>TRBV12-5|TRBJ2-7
CASGLVLAGGPAEQYF
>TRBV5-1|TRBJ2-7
CASSMGGTGLHEQYF
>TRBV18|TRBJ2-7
CASSPLRTGIEQYF
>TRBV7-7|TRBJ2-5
CASSLRGHEETQYF
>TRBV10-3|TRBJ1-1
CAISESEGSVGAFF
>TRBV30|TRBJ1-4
CAWSLTQTGANEKLFF
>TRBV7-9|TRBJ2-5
CASSRNQGRTQETQYF
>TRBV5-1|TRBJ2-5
CASSLATGATTRETQYF
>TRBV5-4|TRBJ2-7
CASSLLGLADNEQYF
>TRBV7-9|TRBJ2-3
CASSPGQGGDTQYF
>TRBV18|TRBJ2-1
CASSPPGASNYNEQFF
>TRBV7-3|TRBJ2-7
CASSLSSVPYEQYF
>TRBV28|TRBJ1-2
CASSPHRSRGNYGYTF
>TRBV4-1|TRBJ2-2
CASSQEGTKAGELFF
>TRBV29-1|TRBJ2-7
CSPKITTRLPSYEQYF
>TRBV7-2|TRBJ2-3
CASSRRTDTQYF
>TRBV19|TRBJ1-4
CASKPPHKGGEKLFF
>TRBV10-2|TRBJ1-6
CASRGGVYNSPLHF
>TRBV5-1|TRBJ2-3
CASSPGQGRDTQYF
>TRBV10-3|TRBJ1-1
CAISERRNTEAFF
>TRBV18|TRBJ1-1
CASSPPVGLRSTEAFF
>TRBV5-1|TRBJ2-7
CASSLTSGSLNEQYF
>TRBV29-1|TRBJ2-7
CSVWGMTSYEQYF
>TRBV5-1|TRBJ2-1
CASSLSLLYSYNEQFF
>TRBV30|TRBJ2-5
CAWSSGSTGETQYF
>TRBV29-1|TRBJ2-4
CSVAASSGRENIQYF
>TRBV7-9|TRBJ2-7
CASSLAIREGTYEQYF
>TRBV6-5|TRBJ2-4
CASSRDRPGLDIQYF
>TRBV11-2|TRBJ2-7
CASSFHRGPYEQYF
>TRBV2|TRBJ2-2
CASKPGSAGTGELFF
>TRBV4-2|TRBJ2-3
CASSPEGGGDTQYF
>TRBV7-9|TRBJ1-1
CASNELQGKAFF
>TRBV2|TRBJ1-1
CASIVITRTEAFF
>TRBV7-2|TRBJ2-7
CASSPRLAGTHEQYF
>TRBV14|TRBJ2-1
CASSNTGTGDEQFF
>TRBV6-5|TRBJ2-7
CASSSPGRYEQYF
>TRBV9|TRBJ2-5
CASSVGSLTKETQYF
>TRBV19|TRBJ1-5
CASSRGQGGGVHQPQHF
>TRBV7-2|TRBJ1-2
CASSFGQGVNYGYTF
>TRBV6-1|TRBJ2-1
CASSEARAGRNEQFF
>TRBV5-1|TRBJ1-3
CASSSQTVSSGNTIYF
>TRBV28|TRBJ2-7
CASSAGQGVSGGEQYF
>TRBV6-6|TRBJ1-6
CASSANSPLHF
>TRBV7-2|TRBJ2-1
CASSSQETLTYEQFF
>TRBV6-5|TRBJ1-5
CAVADDSNQPQHF
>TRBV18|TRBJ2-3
CASSPPLSLGPDTQYF
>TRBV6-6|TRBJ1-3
CASSYSSSGNTIYF
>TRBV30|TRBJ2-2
CAWRTGMNTGELFF
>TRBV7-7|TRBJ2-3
CASSPVAGAADTQYF
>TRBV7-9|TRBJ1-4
CASSPNRDGNEKLFF
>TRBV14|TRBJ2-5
CASSQGLAANVGETQYF